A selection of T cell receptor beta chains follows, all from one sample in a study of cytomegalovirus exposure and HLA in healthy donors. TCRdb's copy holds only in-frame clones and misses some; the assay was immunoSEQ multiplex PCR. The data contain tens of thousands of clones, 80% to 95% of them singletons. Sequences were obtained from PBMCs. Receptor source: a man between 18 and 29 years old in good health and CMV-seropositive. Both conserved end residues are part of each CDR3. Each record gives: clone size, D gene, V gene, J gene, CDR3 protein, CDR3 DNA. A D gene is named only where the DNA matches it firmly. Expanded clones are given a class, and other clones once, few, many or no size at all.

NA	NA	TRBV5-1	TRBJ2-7	CASNRLEGGYEQYF	TGCGCCAGCAATAGGCTCGAAGGCGGCTACGAGCAGTACTTC
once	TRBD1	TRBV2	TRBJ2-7	CASTKGEGANEQYF	TGTGCCAGCACCAAAGGTGAGGGGGCGAACGAGCAGTACTTC
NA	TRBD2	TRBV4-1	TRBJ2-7	CASSQEGGLAGFQYF	TGCGCCAGCAGCCAAGAGGGGGGACTAGCGGGATTTCAGTACTTC
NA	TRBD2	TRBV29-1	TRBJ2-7	CSVEGAGAYEQYF	TGCAGCGTTGAAGGAGCGGGAGCGTACGAGCAGTACTTC
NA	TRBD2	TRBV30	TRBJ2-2	CAWSVGPSGRAGTGELFF	TGTGCCTGGAGTGTGGGGCCTAGCGGGAGGGCCGGAACCGGGGAGCTGTTTTTT
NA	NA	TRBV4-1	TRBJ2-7	CASSPTPQYEQYF	TGCGCCAGCAGCCCCACGCCGCAGTACGAGCAGTACTTC
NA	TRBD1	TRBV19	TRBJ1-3	CASRQGHSGNTIYF	TGTGCCAGTAGACAGGGGCACTCTGGAAACACCATATATTTT
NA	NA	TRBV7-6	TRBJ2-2	CATALDTGELFF	TGTGCCACCGCGCTTGACACCGGGGAGCTGTTTTTT
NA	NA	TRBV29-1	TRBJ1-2	CSVETDRFYGYTF	TGCAGCGTTGAGACAGACCGCTTCTATGGCTACACCTTC
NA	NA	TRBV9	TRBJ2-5	CASSVSRGRETQYF	TGTGCCAGCAGCGTAAGTCGGGGAAGAGAGACCCAGTACTTC
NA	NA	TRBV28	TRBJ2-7	CASSYPEVRRAAYEQYF	TGTGCCAGCAGTTATCCAGAGGTAAGGAGAGCGGCCTACGAGCAGTACTTC
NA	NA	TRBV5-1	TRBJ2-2	CASSLPRGTNTGELFF	TGCGCCAGCAGCTTGCCACGGGGGACGAACACCGGGGAGCTGTTTTTT
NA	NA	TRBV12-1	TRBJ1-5	CASSFDAYLYSNQPQHF	TGTGCCAGCAGCTTTGATGCATATCTCTATAGCAATCAGCCCCAGCATTTT
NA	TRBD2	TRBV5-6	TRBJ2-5	CASSLPREARIRETQYF	TGTGCCAGCAGCTTGCCCCGGGAGGCCAGAATACGGGAGACCCAGTACTTC
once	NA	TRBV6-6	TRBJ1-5	CASSYSGSNQPQHF	TGTGCCAGCAGCTACTCCGGTAGCAATCAGCCCCAGCATTTT
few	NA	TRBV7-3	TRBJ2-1	CASSLNEGVLGEQFF	TGTGCCAGCAGCTTAAATGAGGGGGTGTTAGGTGAGCAGTTCTTC
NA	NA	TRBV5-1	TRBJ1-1	CASSLGPQALTEAFF	TGCGCCAGCAGCCTTGGCCCTCAGGCGCTTACTGAAGCTTTCTTT
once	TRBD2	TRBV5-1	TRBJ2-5	CASSFRGGVETQYF	TGCGCCAGCAGCTTCCGCGGGGGGGTGGAGACCCAGTACTTC
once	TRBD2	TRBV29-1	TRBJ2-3	CSADGTSDTDTQYF	TGCAGCGCCGACGGGACTAGCGATACAGATACGCAGTATTTT
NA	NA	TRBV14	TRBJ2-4	CASSQTQGTPYF	TGTGCCAGCAGCCAAACTCAGGGTACACCGTACTTC
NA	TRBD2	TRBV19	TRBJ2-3	CASSPTSGVTDTQYF	TGTGCCAGTAGCCCGACTAGCGGGGTCACAGATACGCAGTATTTT
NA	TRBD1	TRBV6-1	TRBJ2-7	CASSPGTGEWGEQYF	TGTGCCAGCAGCCCCGGGACAGGGGAGTGGGGCGAGCAGTACTTC
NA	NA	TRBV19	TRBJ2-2	CASSIATNTGELFF	TGTGCCAGTAGTATAGCAACGAACACCGGGGAGCTGTTTTTT
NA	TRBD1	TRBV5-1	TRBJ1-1	CASSTRQGAVRLAEAFF	TGCGCCAGCAGCACCCGACAGGGGGCGGTCAGGTTGGCTGAAGCTTTCTTT
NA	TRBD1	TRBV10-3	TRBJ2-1	CAISAQSGGGNEQFF	TGTGCCATCAGTGCTCAGTCAGGGGGCGGGAATGAGCAGTTCTTC
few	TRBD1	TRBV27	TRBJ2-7	CASSLGTGDEQYF	TGTGCCAGCAGTTTAGGGACAGGCGACGAGCAGTACTTC
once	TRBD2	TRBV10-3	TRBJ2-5	CAISRIGARASGSQETQYF	TGTGCCATCAGTCGAATCGGGGCCCGGGCTAGCGGGAGTCAAGAGACCCAGTACTTC
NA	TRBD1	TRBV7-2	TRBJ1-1	CASRWTGRNTEAFF	TGTGCCAGCAGATGGACAGGGCGGAACACTGAAGCTTTCTTT
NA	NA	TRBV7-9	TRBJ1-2	CASKEERGYTF	TGTGCCAGCAAAGAGGAAAGAGGCTACACCTTC
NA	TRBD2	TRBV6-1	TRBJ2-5	CASNTEGLGRETQYF	TGTGCCAGCAACACCGAAGGACTAGGTCGAGAGACCCAGTACTTC
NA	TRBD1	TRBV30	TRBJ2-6	CAWSVDRGRSGANVLTF	TGTGCCTGGAGTGTAGACAGGGGAAGGTCTGGGGCCAACGTCCTGACTTTC
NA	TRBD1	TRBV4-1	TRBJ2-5	CASSQGNRGFGETQYF	TGCGCCAGCAGCCAAGGCAACAGGGGATTTGGAGAGACCCAGTACTTC
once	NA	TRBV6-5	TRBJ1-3	CASSYSTGSSGNTIYF	TGTGCCAGCAGTTACTCGACGGGAAGCTCTGGAAACACCATATATTTT
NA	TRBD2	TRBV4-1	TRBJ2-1	CASSQLAGGLDNEQFF	TGCGCCAGCAGCCAATTAGCGGGAGGGCTCGACAATGAGCAGTTCTTC
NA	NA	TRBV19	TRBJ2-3	CASSIGRDVGDTQYF	TGTGCCAGTAGTATCGGGCGGGACGTGGGAGATACGCAGTATTTT
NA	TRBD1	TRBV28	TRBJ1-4	CASSFRTFRGRGEKLFF	TGTGCCAGCAGTTTCCGTACCTTCAGGGGGAGAGGGGAAAAACTGTTTTTT
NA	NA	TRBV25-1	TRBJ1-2	CASSATVSLGSGYTF	TGTGCCAGCAGTGCGACAGTGAGTTTGGGCTCTGGCTACACCTTC
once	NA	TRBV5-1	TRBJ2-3	CASSLGASTDTQYF	TGCGCCAGCAGCCTGGGGGCTAGCACAGATACGCAGTATTTT
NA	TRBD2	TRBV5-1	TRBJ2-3	CASSYSFGTSGVDTQYF	TGCGCCAGCAGCTATAGCTTTGGGACTAGCGGGGTAGATACGCAGTATTTT
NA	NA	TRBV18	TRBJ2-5	CASSPLGQGGETQYF	TGTGCCAGCTCACCCCTAGGACAGGGAGGGGAGACCCAGTACTTC
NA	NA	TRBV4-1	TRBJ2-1	CASSQGQYNEQFF	TGCGCCAGCAGCCAAGGTCAGTACAATGAGCAGTTCTTC
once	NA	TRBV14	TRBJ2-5	CASSQDGFGLQETQYF	TGTGCCAGCAGCCAAGACGGTTTTGGACTTCAAGAGACCCAGTACTTC
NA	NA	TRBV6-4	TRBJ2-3	CASSEIGTDTQYF	TGTGCCAGCAGTGAGATCGGGACAGATACGCAGTATTTT
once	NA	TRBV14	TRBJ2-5	CASSQDYSVQETQYF	TGTGCCAGCAGCCAAGATTATTCGGTCCAAGAGACCCAGTACTTC
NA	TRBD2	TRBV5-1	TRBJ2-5	CASSPTSGTKETQYF	TGCGCCAGCAGCCCGACTAGCGGGACCAAAGAGACCCAGTACTTC